What follows are 6 T cell receptor beta chains derived from one specimen sequenced in a study of graft-versus-host responses after intestinal transplantation (dated by TCRdb to the early 2020s). Library preparation was by the immunoSEQ multiplex PCR assay. TCRdb provides this immuneACCESS table in a form limited to in-frame rearrangements. Some clones are lacking; in checked studies, under half of them reflect an unresolved V gene, and why the rest are absent is not known. The sample profile shows about 29,000 clones; about 90% of them were found once. The ten largest clones add up to approximately 10% of the sample. The material sequenced was PBMCs, taken roughly 68 weeks after intestinal transplantation. These receptors were obtained from a human patient who received an intestinal transplant, so some T cells may come from the graft donor.

This chain connects TRBV6-5 to TRBJ2-7, with 8 bases identical to TRBD1. The length of the CDR3 is 14 residues. V shed 5 bases and J 6 bases; nucleotides not matched to a gene: 9. Germline CDR1 is MNHEY and CDR2 is SVGAGI. CDR3 region: CASSDRTGTGEQYF. CDR3 nucleotide sequence: TGTGCCAGCAGTGACCGGACAGGGACGGGCGAGCAGTACTTC.

The chain has TRBV29-1 and TRBJ1-2; no reliable D call. Germline V gene sequence: CDR1 SQVTM, CDR2 ANQGSEA. The CDR3 is 11 residues long. Trimming cost V 4 bases and J 4 bases, with 7 bases left between them. The CDR3 nucleotides are TGCAGCGTTGGGTATAGCTATGGCTACACCTTC. It is translated as CSVGYSYGYTF.

Details on this clone: A much more abundant neighbour one base away suggests this may be a read error. Other DNA sequences within the sample encode an identical CDR3. The rearrangement joins TRBV19 to TRBJ2-7, with 7 bases identical to TRBD2. This CDR3 is built from 15 residues. Germline values: CDR1 LNHDA, CDR2 SQIVND (reference sequence). The CDR3 DNA follows: TGTGCTAGTAGTATTCCGGGCGGGGGAAACTACGAGCAGTACTTC. It translates to CASSIPGGGNYEQYF. Filled out from reference TRBV19 and TRBJ2-7, the complete variable domain reads DGGITQSPKYLFRKEGQNVTLSCEQNLNHDAMYWYRQDPGQGLRLIYYSQIVNDFQKGDIAEGYSVSREKKESFPLTVTSAQKNPTAFYLCASSIPGGGNYEQYFGPGTRLTVT.

V usage is TRBV19 and J usage is TRBJ1-4; the D is unclear. V was trimmed by 7 bases and J by 2 bases, leaving 11 bases between them. The CDR3 contains 14 residues. Germline CDR1 is LNHDA and CDR2 is SQIVND (reference sequence). This CDR3 reads CASTNSATNEKLFF. The DNA for the CDR3 is TGTGCCAGTACAAATTCAGCCACTAATGAAAAACTGTTTTTT.

The CDR3 protein is CASSASGSTDTQYF. In nucleotides, the CDR3 is TGTGCCAGCAGTGCCAGCGGGAGTACAGATACGCAGTATTTT. The V gene is TRBV9, the J gene TRBJ2-3; 8 positions match TRBD2. The germline V gene encodes CDR1 SGDLS and CDR2 YYNGEE. The junction had 5 bases not matched to a gene; V was cut back by 5 bases and J by 3 bases. There are 14 residues in the CDR3.

The chain has TRBV30 and TRBJ2-7, with D perhaps TRBD1 or TRBD2 (5 bases each). Trimming stripped 2 bases from V and 3 bases from J, with 14 bases between. This CDR3 has 14 residues. Germline CDR1 and CDR2: GTSNPN and SVGIG (reference sequence). The CDR3 DNA reads TGTGCCTGGAGTCGAGGAGTGGGGGACTACGAGCAGTACTTC. This encodes CAWSRGVGDYEQYF.